This entry features one TCR beta chain sequence. Its specificity is unknown. The data stem from a study of post-analysis software for immune sequencing data. The wider study: The courses of disease that were included comprised relapsing-remitting, secondary progressive and progressive-relapsing multiple sclerosis.

TCR beta cDNA libraries included unique molecular identifiers. T cells, roughly 0.95 to 10 million of them, yielded around 460,000 cDNA molecules. TCRdb re-called the PCR reads through MiXCR, storing one row per CDR3 protein. This sample has hundreds of thousands of distinct CDR3 sequences, with 55% to 60% found just once. General observations from the study: Samples made in the same batch grouped tightly together by F measure. Relative to controls, patients had about 5 TRBV segments at higher frequency, with TRBV5-6, TRBV5-1 and TRBV20-1 among these. Controls had significantly higher normalized Chao1 diversity than multiple sclerosis patients.

The CDR3 is 15 amino acids. Trimming removed 1 base from V and 5 bases from J; junction bases left unmatched: 5. The germline gives CDR1 SEHNR, CDR2 FQNEAQ (reference sequence). Sample: blood. This sequence was found in a girl aged 2 to 9 with multiple sclerosis. The V call is TRBV7-9, the J call TRBJ2-5, with TRBD1 identical over 9 bases. CDR3 amino acids: CASSLGDRVEETQYF. The CDR3 DNA sequence: TGTGCCAGCAGCTTAGGGGACAGGGTTGAGGAGACCCAGTACTTC.